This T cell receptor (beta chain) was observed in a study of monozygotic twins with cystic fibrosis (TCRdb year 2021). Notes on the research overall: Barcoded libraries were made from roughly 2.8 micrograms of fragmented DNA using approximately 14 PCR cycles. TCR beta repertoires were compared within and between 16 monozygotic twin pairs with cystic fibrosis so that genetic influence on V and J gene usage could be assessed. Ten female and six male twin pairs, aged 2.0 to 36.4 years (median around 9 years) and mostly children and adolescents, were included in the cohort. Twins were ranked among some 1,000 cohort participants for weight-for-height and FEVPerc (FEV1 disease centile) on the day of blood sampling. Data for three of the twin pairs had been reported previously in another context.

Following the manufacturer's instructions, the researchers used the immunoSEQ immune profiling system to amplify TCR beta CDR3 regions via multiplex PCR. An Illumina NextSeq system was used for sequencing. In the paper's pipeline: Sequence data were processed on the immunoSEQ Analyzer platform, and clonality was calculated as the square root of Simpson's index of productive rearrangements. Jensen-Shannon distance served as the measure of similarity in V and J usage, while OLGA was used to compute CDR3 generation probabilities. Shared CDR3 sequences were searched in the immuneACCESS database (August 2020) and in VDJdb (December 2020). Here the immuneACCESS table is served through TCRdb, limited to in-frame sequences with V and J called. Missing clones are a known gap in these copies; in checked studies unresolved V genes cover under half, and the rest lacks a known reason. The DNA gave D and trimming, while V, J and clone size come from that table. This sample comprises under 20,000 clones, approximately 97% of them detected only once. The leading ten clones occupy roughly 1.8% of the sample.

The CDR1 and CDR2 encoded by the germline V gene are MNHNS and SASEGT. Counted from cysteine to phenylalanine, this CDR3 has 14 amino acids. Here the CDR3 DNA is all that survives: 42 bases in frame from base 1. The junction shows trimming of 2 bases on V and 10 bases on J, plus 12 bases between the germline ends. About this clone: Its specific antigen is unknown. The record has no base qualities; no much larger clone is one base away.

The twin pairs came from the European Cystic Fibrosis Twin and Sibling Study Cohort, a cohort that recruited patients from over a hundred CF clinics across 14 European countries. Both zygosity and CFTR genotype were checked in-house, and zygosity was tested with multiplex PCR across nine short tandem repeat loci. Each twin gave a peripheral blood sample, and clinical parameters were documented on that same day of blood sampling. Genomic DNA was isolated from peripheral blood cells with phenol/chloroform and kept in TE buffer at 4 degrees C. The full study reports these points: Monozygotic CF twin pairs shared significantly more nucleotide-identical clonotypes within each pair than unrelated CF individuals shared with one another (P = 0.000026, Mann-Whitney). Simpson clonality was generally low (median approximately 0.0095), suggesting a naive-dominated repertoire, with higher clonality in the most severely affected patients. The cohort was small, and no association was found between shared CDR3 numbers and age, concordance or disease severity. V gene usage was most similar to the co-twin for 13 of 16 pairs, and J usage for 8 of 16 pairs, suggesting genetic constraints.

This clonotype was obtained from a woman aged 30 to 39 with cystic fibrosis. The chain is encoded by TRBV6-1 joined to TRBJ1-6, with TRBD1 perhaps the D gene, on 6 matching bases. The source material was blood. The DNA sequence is TGTGCCAGCAGTGAACAGGGGTCGGGATCACCCCTCCACTTT. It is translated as CASSEQGSGSPLHF.